The T cell receptor (beta chain) described here comes from a study of cytomegalovirus exposure and HLA in healthy donors (dated by TCRdb to 2015 to 2018). For the wider study: In an earlier analysis of fewer than 750 of the donors, about 270 Gb of sequence data and 90 million to 120 million unique TCR beta sequences from roughly 190 million T cells were reported. Along with the roughly 670-subject first cohort, a separate validation cohort of about 110 different subjects was used. Both class I and class II loci were covered by HLA typing, at four-digit resolution. Typing coverage differed by locus: A, B, C, DRB1 and DQB1 were typed in roughly 620-630 donors, DQA1 in 500 to 550, DPA1 in some 600, and DPB1 in 472. Alongside the repertoire data, information on donor age, sex, ethnicity and CMV serostatus was compiled. An earlier analysis of roughly 600 of the donors used high-throughput TCR beta sequencing to judge whether each TCR beta V gene segment behaved as functional or pseudogenic. Across approximately 420 genotyped donors of the cohort, an average of approximately 220,000 unique TCR beta nucleotide sequences per donor were sequenced, and about a sixth of those sequences were non-productive. The study used immunosequencing to profile the T cell repertoires of approximately 630 subjects and linked those repertoires to cytomegalovirus serostatus. About 5 DR-DQ haplotypes were handled as single units for association and clustering, since linkage in the cohort was strong. The genetic ancestry cluster associated with self-reported Caucasian donors included about 84% of the approximately 400 genotyped donors. Every discovery cohort repertoire had been produced on one sequencing platform. The study was designed to test whether signatures of past pathogen exposure could be identified by cataloging public T cell receptors. To predict cytomegalovirus infection status, the study brought together high-throughput TCR immunosequencing, statistical association of individual TCRs with disease status, and machine learning. A later analysis re-examined previously published TCR beta repertoires from about 700 donors and added high-resolution HLA genotyping to investigate patterns of TCR occurrence. A later genetic analysis used genome-wide SNP genotypes for about three fifths of the 666 donors, treating that subset as a discovery cohort. An early release covering roughly 640 HLA-typed donors comprised 250 to 350 gigabases of sequencing data and approximately 85 million unique TCR sequences. Rather than drawing on any new phenotypic data, the later analysis identified candidate immune exposures from TCR beta sequences and the way those sequences occurred across donors. Study-wide conclusions, independent of this receptor: CMV serostatus was the only immune exposure information available for the cohort. A later analysis found that TCR association rates varied across HLA loci, with DRB1 alleles showing the most associated TCRs and HLA-C alleles the fewest. The authors suggested that the approach could potentially be generalized to other disease states and immunological phenotypes. Cytomegalovirus status was reported to be diagnosed by the classifier with high specificity and sensitivity in both the original and validation cohorts. Presence/absence analyses assumed roughly uniform sequencing depth across donors, an assumption that may not hold. In a later genetic analysis, a missense DCLRE1C variant was associated with V-gene and J-gene trimming of TCR beta chains, and the association was replicated in an independent cohort. A few of the identified cytomegalovirus-associated TCR beta chains were confirmed in vitro to be specific for cytomegalovirus antigens. In a later genetic analysis, fewer N-insertions in productive TCRs were reported among donors in an Asian-associated ancestry cluster than the approximately 670-donor mean. According to a later analysis, parvovirus B19, influenza, CMV and Epstein-Barr virus appeared linked to several top co-occurrence clusters. The earlier analysis of around 600 of the donors excluded roughly 17 rarely observed V segments, including chromosome 9 orphons, because counts were too low. HLA typing was unavailable for some donors at each locus, so association tests used only the typed subset. A group of highly shared sequence variants was considered likely to be a technical artifact of the sequencing pipeline. A further reported finding was that TCR beta sequences accurately predicted the HLA-A and HLA-B alleles for most subjects in the first cohort. Linkage disequilibrium might explain the correlated functional status among segregating V segments, but an unknown experimental factor could not be excluded. In an earlier analysis of more than 500 of the donors, most TCR beta V segments appeared in productive rearrangements about 87% or about 30% of the time, broadly matching IMGT annotations. Some IMGT-functional V segments, including TRBV6-2 and TRBV6-3, could not be distinguished by the 87-base-pair reads and were therefore excluded. When HLA alleles, especially DR and DQ, strongly co-occurred, TCR associations were difficult to assign to individual alleles. The study listed 164 TCR beta chains as associated with cytomegalovirus. Specific HLA alleles were associated with more than 15,000 TCR beta sequences at a false discovery rate of 0.05 in a later analysis. This cohort had only TCR beta chains sequenced, and the lack of alpha or paired-chain data limited which features could be detected. A later analysis found that HLA-associated TCR beta chains were more clonally expanded and had lower generation probabilities than equally common non-associated chains. Most TCR sequences were observed very rarely across donors, whereas some public TCRs were present in many individuals. A later analysis found that most CMV-associated TCR beta chains appeared HLA-restricted, with HLA associations seemingly driven largely by CMV exposure.

The cohort was made up of about 670 healthy bone marrow donors. Cohort members were all nominally healthy when sampled, although unrecorded immune exposures were likely present. The donor tested CMV seronegative and was one of the 352 seronegative cohort members. Every donor gave a peripheral blood sample, and the peripheral blood mononuclear cells from that sample were used for TCR beta sequencing. Genomic DNA extraction from the blood cell samples was performed with the Qiagen DNeasy Blood Extraction Kit. The library was prepared using the immunoSEQ multiplex PCR assay. A mixture of 60 forward primers for TCR Vbeta segments and 13 reverse primers for TCR Jbeta segments was used in the multiplex PCR. A multiplex PCR assay on genomic DNA amplified the CDR3 region of rearranged TCR beta genes. The amplified TCR beta libraries were sequenced on the Illumina HiSeq System as 87-base-pair reads. The authors' pipeline ran thus. Across the 670 or so repertoires, a later analysis counted tens of millions of unique TCR beta chains, roughly 11 million of which were shared by at least two donors. To remove PCR and sequencing errors, raw reads were error-corrected and collapsed into unique sequences using a nearest-neighbor algorithm that merged closely related sequences. CDR3 sequences were aligned to IMGT reference sequences to assign V, D and J gene segments. For a sequence to be retained, a match of at least six nucleotides to both a V gene segment and a J gene segment was required. Rearrangements were classified as productive when the CDR3 lacked stop codons and remained in frame with V and J, and all other rearrangements were classified as non-productive. CDR3 was defined by IMGT convention, running from the second conserved V-encoded cysteine to the conserved J-encoded phenylalanine. Sequences without an unambiguous match to a single V gene segment were excluded from the earlier analysis of several hundred of the donors. An earlier analysis of 587 of the donors classified V segments as functional when productive rearrangements were above 56.7% and as segregating when the standard deviation between donors was above 5%. A statistical classification framework was built to diagnose cytomegalovirus status from the catalog of TCR beta chain sequences. V and J gene assignment, in a later analysis, came from comparing TCR nucleotide sequences with IMGT/GENE-DB human TR gene sequences. In a later analysis, CDR3 sequences and most-parsimonious VDJ recombination scenarios were assigned using the TCRdist pipeline. In a later analysis, each TCR beta chain was defined by its CDR3 amino acid sequence together with its V-gene family, and reads without a unique V-gene family were excluded. To address suspected cross-contamination and a sequencing artifact, a later analysis removed roughly 580 highly shared, low-generation-probability nucleotide sequences. In a later analysis, a clonal expansion index for each public chain was calculated from normalized within-repertoire ranks of inferred template counts. A later analysis computed generation probabilities with a VDJ recombination model fitted to out-of-frame rearrangements, and checked the results against IGoR. In a later analysis, hypergeometric tests were used to score TCR-TCR, TCR-HLA and TCR-CMV co-occurrence, with a repertoire-size bias correction applied to TCR pairs. In a later analysis, false discovery rates were estimated by permuting HLA or CMV assignments 20 times. A later analysis grouped co-occurring TCRs with DBSCAN, adding TCRdist sequence similarity when clustering within HLA-allele-positive subsets. Repertoires with fewer than 30,000 or more than 120,000 public chains, plus five repertoires with anomalous nucleotide sharing, were excluded from co-occurrence clustering. The source is immuneACCESS, and TCRdb retained only in-frame sequences with V and J called. Part of the clones is not carried over; for the studies checked, unresolved V genes explain less than half of this, and the remainder is unexplained. V, J and clone size reflect that table, while D and trimming were determined from the DNA. The sample has about 140,000 clones on record, about 80% of them singletons. 5.1% of the sample lies in the top ten.

V is cut back by 4 bases and J by 4 bases, with 7 bases in the junction unmatched. CDR1 and CDR2 (SGDLS, YYNGEE) derive from the germline V gene. Measured from the cysteine to the phenylalanine, the CDR3 is 15 residues long. The read is trimmed to its CDR3 DNA, 45 bases read in frame from base 1. On this clone itself: Its cognate antigen has yet to be identified. No base quality values were provided; no much bigger clone lies one nucleotide off.

Sequencing used PBMCs. The chain employs TRBV9 and TRBJ2-2, with 7 middle bases fitting TRBD1. The source of this sequence is a male donor in good health and CMV-seronegative. In nucleotide form, the sequence is TGTGCCAGCAGCTTTTGGGACAGAGGCACCGGGGAGCTGTTTTTT. This is translated as CASSFWDRGTGELFF.